A single sample gave rise to the 30 T cell receptor beta chains below, sequenced in a study of blood T cell repertoires in COVID-19. Repertoires were generated with immunoSEQ multiplex PCR, while TCRdb's copy carries only in-frame clones and drops some. This table has 250,000 to 350,000 clones, roughly 90% appearing once. Input material: peripheral blood. These receptors were obtained from a woman in her 70s with COVID-19, enrolled during active disease.

This clone was seen only once. The rearrangement uses TRBV7-2 and TRBJ2-5, with D maybe TRBD2 (5 bases). V lost 3 bases, J lost 5 bases, and 10 bases lay in between. The CDR3 sequence is 13 residues long. CDR1 SGHTA and CDR2 FQGNSA come from the germline V gene. CDR3 coding DNA: TGTGCCAGCAGCTTCGGAGGTTTTGAGACCCAGTACTTC. Translating it yields CASSFGGFETQYF.

The V and J genes are TRBV5-1 and TRBJ2-3, with TRBD2 identical over 7 bases. In germline, CDR1 is SGHRS, CDR2 YFSETQ. CDR3 length: 17 residues. V gave up 4 bases and J gave up 0 bases; unmatched junction bases: 11. This CDR3 is CASSIDRAGLSTDTQYF. CDR3 DNA: TGCGCCAGCAGCATCGATCGAGCGGGGCTCAGCACAGATACGCAGTATTTT.

V is TRBV3-1 (or the pseudogene TRBV3-2) and J is TRBJ1-1, with a possible D match to TRBD1 (5 bases). CDR1 and CDR2 (germline): LGHDT, YNNKEL (reference sequence). V lost 3 bases, J lost 4 bases, and 15 bases lay in between. The CDR3 has 15 amino acids. CDR3 DNA: TGTGCCAGCAGCCACGGAGGGGTGGGGGGCACTGAAGCTTTCTTT. It specifies CASSHGGVGGTEAFF.

V and J are TRBV28 and TRBJ2-7; D is possibly TRBD2 (6 bases). The CDR3 runs 16 residues. Deletions cut 5 bases from V and 3 bases from J, with 20 bases between. Looked up from germline, CDR1 is MDHEN and CDR2 is SYDVKM. The CDR3 DNA is TGTGCCAGCAGTCTCTCTGGGAGGCAGGAGGGCTACGAGCAGTACTTC. Translation gives CASSLSGRQEGYEQYF.

The CDR3 sequence is CASTPGQGYSPLHF. CDR3 bases: TGTGCCAGCACCCCGGGACAGGGATACTCACCCCTCCACTTT. This chain joins TRBV28 and TRBJ1-6; 9 bases match TRBD1. The germline gives CDR1 MDHEN, CDR2 SYDVKM. The CDR3 is made up of 14 amino acids. Trimming at V came to 7 bases and at J to 10 bases, leaving 8 bases not matched to a gene.

V is TRBV20-1 and J is TRBJ1-1; 7 bases map to TRBD1. J gave up 1 base and V 3 bases, and 8 bases lay outside the gene matches. The germline CDR1 and CDR2 sequences are DFQATT and SNEGSKA (reference sequence). This CDR3 has 15 amino acids. Written as DNA, the CDR3 is TGCAGTGCTAGTTCGGCAGGGGGTGGGAACACTGAAGCTTTCTTT. Translated: CSASSAGGGNTEAFF.

The chain has TRBV30 and TRBJ2-1, with TRBD1 identical over 8 bases. The ends lost 0 bases at V and 12 bases at J; junction bases unmatched: 10. Germline CDR1 and CDR2: GTSNPN and SVGIG (reference sequence). This CDR3 is 14 amino acids long. The CDR3 region has the DNA TGTGCCTGGAGTGTAGTTCAGGGGGCCATGGGGCAGTTCTTC. Translating it yields CAWSVVQGAMGQFF. The variable domain in full, completed from reference TRBV30 and TRBJ2-1, reads SQTIHQWPATLVQPVGSPLSLECTVEGTSNPNLYWYRQAAGRGLQLLFYSVGIGQISSEVPQNLSASRPQDRQFILSSKKLLLSDSGFYLCAWSVVQGAMGQFFGPGTRLTVL.

The CDR3 coding sequence is TGCGCCAGCAGCTTCATCTATAACACTGAAGCTTTCTTT. Translation: CASSFIYNTEAFF. The chain uses TRBV5-1 and TRBJ1-1; D is unresolved. Germline V lookup: CDR1 SGHRS, CDR2 YFSETQ. V lost 2 bases to trimming and J lost 2 bases, with 7 bases between them. The CDR3 totals 13 residues. The variable domain in full, with the rest retrieved from reference TRBV5-1 and TRBJ1-1, is KAGVTQTPRYLIKTRGQQVTLSCSPISGHRSVSWYQQTPGQGLQFLFEYFSETQRNKGNFPGRFSGRQFSNSRSEMNVSTLELGDSALYLCASSFIYNTEAFFGQGTRLTVV.

This sequence joins TRBV6-6 and TRBJ1-3; 7 nucleotides line up with TRBD1. CDR3 length equals 15 residues. Germline V lookup: CDR1 MNHNY, CDR2 SVGAGI (reference sequence). V lost 2 bases and J lost 2; bases outside the gene matches: 3. Here the CDR3 DNA reads TGTGCCAGCAGTTACGGACAGGCGGCTGGAAACACCATATATTTT. Its protein product is CASSYGQAAGNTIYF.

The chain has TRBV5-1 and TRBJ2-3; 7 bases match TRBD1. The V segment lost 4 bases and the J segment 2 bases; nucleotides outside the gene matches: 7. CDR3 length equals 15 residues. Germline V gene sequence: CDR1 SGHRS, CDR2 YFSETQ. CDR3 sequence (DNA): TGCGCCAGCAGCCGACAGGGATTTTTCACAGATACGCAGTATTTT. This translates into CASSRQGFFTDTQYF.

This clone showed up just a few times. V and J are TRBV14 and TRBJ1-6; D is ambiguous. This CDR3 is built from 16 residues. Germline CDR1 reads SGHDN; CDR2 reads FVKESK. V lost 1 base and J 0 bases, leaving 7 bases between the germline ends. The CDR3 loop reads CASSQGANSYNSPLHF. In nucleotides, the CDR3 is TGTGCCAGCAGCCAAGGGGCGAACTCCTATAATTCACCCCTCCACTTT.

This clone was recorded only once. The V call is TRBV6-5, the J call TRBJ2-7, with 10 bases identical to TRBD2. The V segment lost 6 bases and the J segment 2 bases; nucleotides outside the gene matches: 7. The germline V gene encodes CDR1 MNHEY and CDR2 SVGAGI. The CDR3 contains 15 residues. The CDR3 DNA reads as TGTGCCAGCAGCAACTTAGCGGGGGGTGCCTACGAGCAGTACTTC. Protein sequence: CASSNLAGGAYEQYF.

Remarks on this clone: Distinct nucleotide sequences in the sample also encode this CDR3. V and J are TRBV2 and TRBJ1-4; weak D call: TRBD1 (6 bases). Germline V gene lookup returns CDR1 SNHLY and CDR2 FYNNEI. V was clipped by 3 bases and J by 8 bases, with 10 bases between them. The CDR3 consists of 13 residues. CDR3 in amino acids: CASSDRGKEKLFF. For the CDR3, the DNA is TGTGCCAGCAGTGACAGGGGCAAAGAAAAACTGTTTTTT.

The V gene is TRBV11-2, the J gene TRBJ1-2; no firm D call. Trimming stripped 0 bases from V and 0 bases from J, with 11 bases between. Germline V gene lookup returns CDR1 SGHAT and CDR2 FQNNGV. The CDR3 loop spans 16 amino acids. CDR3 DNA: TGTGCCAGCAGCTTAGATACCAGCGGAGCTAACTATGGCTACACCTTC. Protein sequence: CASSLDTSGANYGYTF.

This chain links TRBV6-5 with TRBJ1-2; weak D call: TRBD1 (5 bases). In germline, CDR1 is MNHEY, CDR2 SVGAGI. Trimming left V 0 bases short and J 2 bases short, with 10 bases between. CDR3 length: 15 residues. The CDR3 nucleotides are TGTGCCAGCAGTTACTCGGGGGAGGAAAACTATGGCTACACCTTC. This sequence encodes CASSYSGEENYGYTF.

The sample holds a few counts of this clone. The rearrangement uses TRBV30 and TRBJ1-5, with 7 bases identical to TRBD1. Unmatched junction bases numbered 8, after V lost 3 bases and J lost 3 bases. This CDR3 contains 15 residues. In germline, CDR1 is GTSNPN, CDR2 SVGIG (reference sequence). The DNA for the CDR3 is TGTGCCTGGAGCCGGACAGGAAGGACCAATCAGCCCCAGCATTTT. Translating gives CAWSRTGRTNQPQHF. Full variable domain (remainder filled in from reference TRBV30 and TRBJ1-5): SQTIHQWPATLVQPVGSPLSLECTVEGTSNPNLYWYRQAAGRGLQLLFYSVGIGQISSEVPQNLSASRPQDRQFILSSKKLLLSDSGFYLCAWSRTGRTNQPQHFGDGTRLSIL.

The rearrangement joins TRBV5-1 to TRBJ2-7, with 11 bases lining up with TRBD1. With V trimmed by 5 bases and J by 2 bases, 9 bases remained unmatched. Germline-derived CDR1 and CDR2 are SGHRS and YFSETQ. The CDR3 consists of 16 residues. CDR3 residues: CASSPPGTGGTYEQYF. For the CDR3, the DNA is TGCGCCAGCAGTCCACCCGGGACAGGGGGGACCTACGAGCAGTACTTC.

Worth noting for this clone: The sample holds other DNA sequences that translate to the same CDR3. This sequence joins TRBV3-1 (or the pseudogene TRBV3-2) and TRBJ2-2; no firm D call. CDR1 and CDR2 from the germline V gene are LGHDT and YNNKEL (reference sequence). Trimming pared 2 bases from V and 1 base from J, leaving 5 bases between. The CDR3 is 14 amino acids. The CDR3 sequence is CASSQLQNTGELFF. The CDR3, as DNA: TGTGCCAGCAGCCAATTACAGAACACCGGGGAGCTGTTTTTT.

Here the CDR3 DNA reads TGCGCCAGCAGCAAGACCACCGGGACAGGGGCCATCGAGCAGTACTTC. Translation gives CASSKTTGTGAIEQYF. The chain joins TRBV4-3 to TRBJ2-7; 10 bases match TRBD1. J was trimmed by 6 bases and V by 5 bases; bases with no gene match: 13. CDR3 length equals 16 residues. Germline CDR1 is LGHNA and CDR2 is YSLEER.

The chain couples TRBV18 to TRBJ1-4; no firm D call. Trimming left V 2 bases short and J 8 bases short, with 15 bases between. This CDR3 region has 15 residues. From germline, CDR1 is KGHSH and CDR2 LQKENI. CDR3 residues: CASSPVGSGAEKLFF. CDR3 coding DNA: TGTGCCAGCTCACCAGTGGGGAGTGGCGCGGAAAAACTGTTTTTT.

The rearrangement joins TRBV9 to TRBJ1-1; D uncertain. The CDR3 covers 13 residues. V was trimmed by 3 bases and J by 8 bases, leaving 14 bases between them. Germline CDR1 SGDLS, CDR2 YYNGEE. This CDR3 is CASSAGPTGEAFF. The DNA for the CDR3 is TGTGCCAGCAGCGCGGGCCCCACGGGGGAAGCTTTCTTT.

This rearrangement joins TRBV5-1 to TRBJ1-3; a weak D match, TRBD1 (5 bases). Trimming cost V 0 bases and J 4 bases, with 5 bases left between them. Germline loops: CDR1 SGHRS, CDR2 YFSETQ. The CDR3 is made up of 13 amino acids. CDR3 residues: CASSLGQGNTIYF. The CDR3 DNA is TGCGCCAGCAGCTTGGGACAGGGAAACACCATATATTTT.

The rearrangement uses TRBV7-2 and TRBJ2-2; TRBD2 matches 12 bases. The V gene's germline CDR1 is SGHTA and CDR2 FQGNSA. The CDR3 covers 17 residues. With 4 bases clipped from V and 7 bases from J, the junction kept 10 bases outside the gene matches. The CDR3 DNA sequence: TGTGCCAGCAGCTCGAGACTAGCGGGGGCCACGGGCGGGGAGCTGTTTTTT. This translates into CASSSRLAGATGGELFF.

CDR3 sequence (DNA): TGTGCCAGCAGTACTAGCGGGGGTTTCACAGATACGCAGTATTTT. This codes for CASSTSGGFTDTQYF. The chain joins TRBV27 to TRBJ2-3; 11 nucleotides match TRBD2. V shed 5 bases, J shed 2 bases, and the junction held 3 bases outside the gene matches. The germline CDR1 and CDR2 sequences are MNHEY and SMNVEV (reference sequence). This CDR3 has 15 residues.

The chain carries TRBV28 and TRBJ1-3, with D possibly matching TRBD1 (5 bases). CDR3 length: 17 residues. V lost 5 bases to trimming and J lost 4 bases, with 21 bases between them. In germline, CDR1 is MDHEN, CDR2 SYDVKM. CDR3 region: CASSPPGGTAVGNTIYF. For the CDR3, the DNA is TGTGCCAGCAGTCCCCCCGGCGGGACGGCTGTCGGAAACACCATATATTTT. The whole variable domain, filled in from reference TRBV28 and TRBJ1-3, reads DVKVTQSSRYLVKRTGEKVFLECVQDMDHENMFWYRQDPGLGLRLIYFSYDVKMKEKGDIPEGYSVSREKKERFSLILESASTNQTSMYLCASSPPGGTAVGNTIYFGEGSWLTVV.

A note on this clone: The same CDR3 also results from other DNA sequences found in this sample. The chain employs TRBV7-2 and TRBJ1-5, with 7 bases that match TRBD1. V gave up 0 bases and J gave up 4 bases; unmatched junction bases: 3. This CDR3 spans 15 amino acids. CDR1 and CDR2 (germline): SGHTA, FQGNSA. CDR3 region: CASSLAGQLNQPQHF. The CDR3 DNA follows: TGTGCCAGCAGCTTAGCGGGACAGCTTAATCAGCCCCAGCATTTT.

CDR3 nucleotide sequence: TGTGCCACCAGCAGAGATTTAGGGGCTAATTCACCCCTCCACTTT. Amino acid sequence: CATSRDLGANSPLHF. The chain couples TRBV15 to TRBJ1-6; possibly TRBD1 for D (5 bases). This CDR3 is built from 15 residues. Per the germline V gene, CDR1 is LNHNV and CDR2 is YYDKDF (reference sequence). The V end was cut by 0 bases, the J end by 6 bases, with 9 bases between.

The chain employs TRBV2 and TRBJ1-1, with unresolved D. The germline CDR1 and CDR2 sequences are SNHLY and FYNNEI. The length of the CDR3 is 14 residues. The V end was cut by 6 bases, the J end by 1 base, with 12 bases between. The DNA of the CDR3 is TGTGCCAGCAGCCGCCCGGGGTGGAACACTGAAGCTTTCTTT. Translation: CASSRPGWNTEAFF.

The gene calls are TRBV9 and TRBJ2-3; 7 positions agree with TRBD1. The CDR3 spans 16 residues. V lost 1 base to trimming and J lost 2 bases; unmatched junction nucleotides: 7. CDR1 is SGDLS and CDR2 is YYNGEE in the germline V gene. In nucleotides, the CDR3 is TGTGCCAGCAGCGTAAGGGGGCAGGGGGTCACAGATACGCAGTATTTT. Its protein is CASSVRGQGVTDTQYF. The whole variable domain, filled in from reference TRBV9 and TRBJ2-3, reads DSGVTQTPKHLITATGQRVTLRCSPRSGDLSVYWYQQSLDQGLQFLIQYYNGEERAKGNILERFSAQQFPDLHSELNLSSLELGDSALYFCASSVRGQGVTDTQYFGPGTRLTVL.

The rearrangement uses TRBV18 and TRBJ1-2, with 11 bases matching TRBD1. The CDR3 has 14 amino acids. CDR1 and CDR2 from the germline V gene are KGHSH and LQKENI. J lost 7 bases, V lost 8 bases, and 9 bases had no gene match. CDR3 sequence: CASTDGTGGSGYTF. The CDR3 DNA is TGTGCCAGCACGGATGGGACAGGGGGATCTGGCTACACCTTC.